The next 8 T cell receptor beta chains were all read from a single sample in a study of blood T cells in healthy people across ages. A second PCR, run for about 6 to 11 cycles, used a sample-barcoded 5' primer plus a J-beta primer mix. Each CDR3 protein is one row after TCRdb ran MiXCR on the 5' RACE reads. The sample has some 1.4 million distinct CDR3 sequences, approximately 42% seen once. Sequences were obtained from blood. The receptors shown here come from a woman aged 18-35 years in good health.

This chain joins TRBV18 and TRBJ2-5; 13 bases fit TRBD2. After removal of 5 bases from V and 0 bases from J, the junction contained 3 bases not matched to a gene. This CDR3 comprises 16 residues. Germline-derived CDR1 and CDR2 are KGHSH and LQKENI. This CDR3 is CASSTTSGGYQETQYF. In DNA, the CDR3 is TGTGCCAGCTCAACGACTAGCGGGGGGTACCAAGAGACCCAGTACTTC.

The gene calls are TRBV2 and TRBJ1-4; TRBD1 aligns across 7 bases. Germline V gives CDR1 SNHLY, CDR2 FYNNEI. The junction had 11 bases not matched to a gene; V was cut back by 7 bases and J by 0 bases. The CDR3 is made up of 17 amino acids. DNA of the CDR3: TGTGCCAGCAACCGGGACAGATCTTATGCAACTAATGAAAAACTGTTTTTT. This sequence encodes CASNRDRSYATNEKLFF. The variable domain in full, with the rest retrieved from reference TRBV2 and TRBJ1-4, is EPEVTQTPSHQVTQMGQEVILRCVPISNHLYFYWYRQILGQKVEFLVSFYNNEISEKSEIFDDQFSVERPDGSNFTLKIRSTKLEDSAMYFCASNRDRSYATNEKLFFGSGTQLSVL.

About this clonotype: At one of its ends the junction is not consistent with the germline gene, which may arise from a read error. The chain uses TRBV7-2 and TRBJ2-7, with a possible D match to TRBD1 (5 bases). Germline CDR1 reads SGHTA; CDR2 reads FQGNSA. This CDR3 has 11 residues. The CDR3 sequence is CACSLAGEQYF. CDR3 nucleotides: TGTGCCTGCAGCTTAGCAGGGGAGCAGTACTTC.

This clonotype has just a few counts. This rearrangement joins TRBV7-2 to TRBJ2-7, with 10 bases that match TRBD2. The J call could be wrong; TRBJ2-5 is a better fit for the DNA end. This CDR3 has 13 residues. Germline CDR1 reads SGHTA; CDR2 reads FQGNSA. The DNA of the CDR3 is TGTGCCAGCAGGCTAGCGGGAGACGAGACCCAGTACTTC. The encoded protein is CASRLAGDETQYF.

A few counts support this clonotype. This rearrangement joins TRBV10-3 to TRBJ1-2; 8 bases are shared with TRBD1. The CDR3 contains 15 residues. In germline, CDR1 is ENHRY, CDR2 SYGVKD. V dropped 0 bases and J dropped 4; count of bases not matched to a gene: 4. The CDR3 nucleotides are TGTGCCATCAGTGAGTCGGCAGGGGGCCCCTATGGCTACACCTTC. It specifies CAISESAGGPYGYTF.

J is TRBJ2-5 and V is TRBV27; 7 nucleotides line up with TRBD1. Germline CDR1 MNHEY, CDR2 SMNVEV (reference sequence). J gave up 1 base and V 5 bases, and 7 bases lay outside the gene matches. The CDR3 is made up of 15 amino acids. The CDR3 region has the DNA TGTGCCAGCAGTGGCCCGGGACAGCTCCAAGAGACCCAGTACTTC. It translates to CASSGPGQLQETQYF.

The chain recombines TRBV29-1 with TRBJ2-5; tentatively, D is TRBD2 (7 bases). Germline values: CDR1 SQVTM, CDR2 ANQGSEA. The V and J ends lost 5 bases and 3 bases respectively, with 16 bases between them. The CDR3 loop spans 14 amino acids. CDR3 nucleotide sequence: TGCAGCGTTCGCTGGGGGGGGCTAGAAGAGACCCAGTACTTC. Translation: CSVRWGGLEETQYF. Full variable domain (remainder filled in from reference TRBV29-1 and TRBJ2-5): SAVISQKPSRDICQRGTSLTIQCQVDSQVTMMFWYRQQPGQSLTLIATANQGSEATYESGFVIDKFPISRPNLTFSTLTVSNMSPEDSSIYLCSVRWGGLEETQYFGPGTRLLVL.

The chain is built from TRBV4-1 and TRBJ2-7; D uncertain. The germline V gene has CDR1 MGHRA and CDR2 YSYEKL. V dropped 4 bases and J dropped 2 bases, with 12 bases sitting between them. The CDR3 has 14 amino acids. CDR3 residues: CASSPGPGPYEQYF. The CDR3 DNA reads TGCGCCAGCAGCCCCGGACCAGGACCCTACGAGCAGTACTTC.